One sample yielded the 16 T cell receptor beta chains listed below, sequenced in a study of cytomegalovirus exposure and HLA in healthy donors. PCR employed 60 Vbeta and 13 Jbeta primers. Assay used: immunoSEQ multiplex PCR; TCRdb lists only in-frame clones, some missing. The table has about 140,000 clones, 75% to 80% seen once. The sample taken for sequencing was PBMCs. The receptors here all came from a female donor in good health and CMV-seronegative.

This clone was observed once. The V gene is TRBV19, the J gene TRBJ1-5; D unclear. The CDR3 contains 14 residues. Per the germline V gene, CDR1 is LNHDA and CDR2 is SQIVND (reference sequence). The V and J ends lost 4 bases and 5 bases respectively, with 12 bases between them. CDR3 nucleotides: TGTGCCAGTAGTAGGTTTACGGAGGATCAGCCCCAGCATTTT. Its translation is CASSRFTEDQPQHF.

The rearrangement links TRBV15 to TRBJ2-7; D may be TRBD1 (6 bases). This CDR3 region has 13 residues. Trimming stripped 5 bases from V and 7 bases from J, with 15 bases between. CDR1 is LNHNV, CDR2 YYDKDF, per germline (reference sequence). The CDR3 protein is CATSPGASREQYF. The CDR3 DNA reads TGTGCCACCAGCCCAGGGGCCTCCCGGGAGCAGTACTTC.

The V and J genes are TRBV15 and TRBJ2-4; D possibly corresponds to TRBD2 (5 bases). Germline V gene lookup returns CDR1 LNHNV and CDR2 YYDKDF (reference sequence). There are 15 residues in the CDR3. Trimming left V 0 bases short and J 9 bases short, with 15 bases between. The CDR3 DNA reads TGTGCCACCAGCAGAGATCGGGAAGGGTATAGCATTCAGTACTTC. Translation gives CATSRDREGYSIQYF. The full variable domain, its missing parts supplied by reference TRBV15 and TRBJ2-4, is DAMVIQNPRYQVTQFGKPVTLSCSQTLNHNVMYWYQQKSSQAPKLLFHYYDKDFNNEADTPDNFQSRRPNTSFCFLDIRSPGLGDTAMYLCATSRDREGYSIQYFGAGTRLSVL.

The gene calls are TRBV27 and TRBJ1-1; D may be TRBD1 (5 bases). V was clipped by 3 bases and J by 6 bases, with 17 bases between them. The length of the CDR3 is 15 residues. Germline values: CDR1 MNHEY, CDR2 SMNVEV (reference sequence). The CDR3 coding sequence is TGTGCCAGCAGTTTTTCAGGGACTGGATACTCTGAAGCTTTCTTT. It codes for CASSFSGTGYSEAFF.

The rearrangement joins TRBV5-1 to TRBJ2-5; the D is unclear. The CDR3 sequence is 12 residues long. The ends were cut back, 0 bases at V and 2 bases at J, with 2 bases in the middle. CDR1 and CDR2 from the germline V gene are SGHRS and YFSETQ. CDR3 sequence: CASSLAQETQYF. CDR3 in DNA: TGCGCCAGCAGCTTGGCACAAGAGACCCAGTACTTC.

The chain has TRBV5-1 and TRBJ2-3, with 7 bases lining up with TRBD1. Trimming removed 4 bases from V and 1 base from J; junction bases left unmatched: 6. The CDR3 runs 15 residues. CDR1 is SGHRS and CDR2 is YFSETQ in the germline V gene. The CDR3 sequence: CASSAQGQGTDTQYF. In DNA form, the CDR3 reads TGCGCCAGCAGCGCCCAAGGACAGGGCACAGATACGCAGTATTTT.

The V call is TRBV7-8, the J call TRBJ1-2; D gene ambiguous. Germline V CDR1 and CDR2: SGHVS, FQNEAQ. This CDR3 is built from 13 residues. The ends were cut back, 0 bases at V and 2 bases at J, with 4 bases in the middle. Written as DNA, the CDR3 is TGTGCCAGCAGCTTAGCAGAGAACTATGGCTACACCTTC. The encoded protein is CASSLAENYGYTF.

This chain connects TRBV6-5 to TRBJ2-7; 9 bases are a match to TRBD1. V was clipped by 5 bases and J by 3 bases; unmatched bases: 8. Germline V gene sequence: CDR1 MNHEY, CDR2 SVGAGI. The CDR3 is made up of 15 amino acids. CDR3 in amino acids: CASSVAGTGLYEQYF. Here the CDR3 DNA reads TGTGCCAGCAGTGTTGCCGGGACAGGGCTCTACGAGCAGTACTTC.

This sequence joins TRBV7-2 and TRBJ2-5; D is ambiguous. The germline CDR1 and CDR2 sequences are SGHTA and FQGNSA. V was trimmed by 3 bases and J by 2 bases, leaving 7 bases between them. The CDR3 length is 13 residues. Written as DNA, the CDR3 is TGTGCCAGCAGCTTCAGGTATCAAGAGACCCAGTACTTC. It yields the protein CASSFRYQETQYF.

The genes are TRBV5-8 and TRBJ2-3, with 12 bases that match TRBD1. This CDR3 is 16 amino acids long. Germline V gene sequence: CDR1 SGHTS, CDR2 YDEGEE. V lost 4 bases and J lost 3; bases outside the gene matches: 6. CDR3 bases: TGTGCCAGCAGCCCCCGGGACAGGGGGCTTACAGATACGCAGTATTTT. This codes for CASSPRDRGLTDTQYF.

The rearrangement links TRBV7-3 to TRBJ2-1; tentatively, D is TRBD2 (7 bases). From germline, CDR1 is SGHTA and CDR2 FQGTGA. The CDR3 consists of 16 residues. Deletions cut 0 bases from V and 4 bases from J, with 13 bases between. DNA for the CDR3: TGTGCCAGCAGCTTAACGGGCAGCGGGACATACAATGAGCAGTTCTTC. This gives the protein CASSLTGSGTYNEQFF.

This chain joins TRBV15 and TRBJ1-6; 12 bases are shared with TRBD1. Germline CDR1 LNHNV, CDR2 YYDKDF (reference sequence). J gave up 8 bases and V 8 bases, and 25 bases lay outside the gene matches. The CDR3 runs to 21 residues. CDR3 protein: CATDRWPRDRGPLKGYSPLHF. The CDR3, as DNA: TGTGCCACCGATCGCTGGCCCCGGGACAGGGGGCCACTTAAGGGATATTCACCCCTCCACTTT.

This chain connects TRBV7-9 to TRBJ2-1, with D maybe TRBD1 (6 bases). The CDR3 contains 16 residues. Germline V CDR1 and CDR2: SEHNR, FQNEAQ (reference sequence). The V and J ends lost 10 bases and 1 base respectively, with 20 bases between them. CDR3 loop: CATQLRSGVSYNEQFF. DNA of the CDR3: TGTGCCACCCAGCTTAGATCAGGGGTGTCCTACAATGAGCAGTTCTTC.

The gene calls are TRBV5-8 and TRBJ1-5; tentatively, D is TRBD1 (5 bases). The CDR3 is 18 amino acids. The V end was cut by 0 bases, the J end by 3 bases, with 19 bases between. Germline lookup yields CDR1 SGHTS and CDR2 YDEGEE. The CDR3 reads CASSLADGGQRINQPQHF. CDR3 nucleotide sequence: TGTGCCAGCAGCTTGGCCGACGGGGGTCAGAGGATCAATCAGCCCCAGCATTTT.

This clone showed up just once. CDR3 protein: CASSPRTSAFTDTQYF. For the CDR3, the DNA is TGTGCCAGCTCACCAAGGACTAGCGCCTTCACAGATACGCAGTATTTT. This chain uses TRBV18 with TRBJ2-3, with 9 bases identical to TRBD2. The V and J ends lost 2 bases and 2 bases, in that order; junction bases with no gene match: 5. The CDR3 contains 16 residues. CDR1 is KGHSH and CDR2 is LQKENI in the germline V gene.

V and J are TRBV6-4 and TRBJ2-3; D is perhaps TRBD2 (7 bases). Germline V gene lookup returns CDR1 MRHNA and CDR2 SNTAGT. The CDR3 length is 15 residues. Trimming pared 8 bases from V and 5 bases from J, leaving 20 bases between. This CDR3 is CASSPEWEGVDTQYF. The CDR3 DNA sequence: TGTGCCAGCTCCCCTGAGTGGGAGGGGGTAGATACGCAGTATTTT.